The subject of this entry is one T cell receptor (beta chain). Its target is not known. A J-beta primer mix and a sample-barcoded 5' primer were used in a second PCR of about 7 to 12 cycles. In TCRdb, the 5' RACE reads were re-called with MiXCR into one record per CDR3 protein. The sample includes approximately 1,700,000 distinct CDR3 sequences, around 40% of them seen just once. Healthy Caucasians from Russia aged about 6 to 90 served as donors. The sample comes from a study of blood T cells in healthy people across ages. Study as a whole: Template-switching capture recovered about one barcoded beta molecule per two T cells.

The study, taken as a whole, reports: In the absence of known donor CMV status, changes in expanded clonotypes were possibly confounded.

Material: blood. This TCR was sampled from a human donor in good health.

Written as DNA, the CDR3 is TGCGCCAGCCGGAAAGAGCAGAACACTGAAGCTTTCTTT. Protein: CASRKEQNTEAFF. The chain is built from TRBV5-1 and TRBJ1-1; D gene unclear. Trimming left V 7 bases short and J 1 base short, with 11 bases between. This CDR3 has 13 amino acids. The germline gives CDR1 SGHRS, CDR2 YFSETQ.